These T cell receptor beta chains were read from a single sample in a study of T-cell reconstitution after alpha-beta-depleted transplantation in children. TCRdb itself ran the PCR reads through MiXCR, one entry per CDR3 protein. Of around 670,000 distinct CDR3 sequences listed, 10% to 15% are singletons. This sample comprised PBMCs, obtained before TCRalphabeta/CD19-depleted stem cell transplant. These receptors all come from a girl aged 2 to 10 with congenital amegakaryocytic thrombocytopenia, due to receive a stem cell transplant. CDR3s include the opening cysteine and the closing phenylalanine or tryptophan. Fields, in order: CDR3 protein, CDR3 DNA, V gene, clone size, D gene, J gene. The D gene is left open where the match is weak. Clone size is stated in some rows and not others, as once, few, many or a class when expanded.

CDR3aa: CSAEGLSSYNEQFF; CDR3nt: TGCAGCGCCGAAGGGTTGAGCTCCTACAATGAGCAGTTCTTC; v_gene: TRBV29-1; abundance: few; d_gene: .; j_gene: TRBJ2-1
CDR3aa: CASRMGDYNSPLHF; CDR3nt: TGTGCCAGCAGGATGGGAGATTATAATTCACCCCTCCACTTT; v_gene: TRBV7-8; abundance: many; d_gene: .; j_gene: TRBJ1-6
CDR3aa: CASSPDMDTQYF; CDR3nt: TGTGCCAGCAGCCCTGATATGGATACGCAGTATTTT; v_gene: TRBV7-9; abundance: many; d_gene: .; j_gene: TRBJ2-3
CDR3aa: CASSSEAGNYNEQFF; CDR3nt: TGTGCCAGCAGCTCGGAAGCGGGAAACTACAATGAGCAGTTCTTC; v_gene: TRBV5-4; abundance: many; d_gene: TRBD2; j_gene: TRBJ2-1
CDR3aa: CASSQDRSFGRNEQFF; CDR3nt: TGTGCCAGCAGCCAAGATCGGTCGTTTGGTAGAAATGAGCAGTTCTTC; v_gene: TRBV14; abundance: few; d_gene: .; j_gene: TRBJ2-1
CDR3aa: CASSLRKELTRSGTQYF; CDR3nt: TGCGCCAGCAGCCTCAGAAAGGAGTTGACGCGGTCAGGGACCCAGTACTTC; v_gene: TRBV5-1; abundance: many; d_gene: .; j_gene: TRBJ2-5
CDR3aa: CSAYRDRRSNEQFF; CDR3nt: TGCAGTGCTTACCGGGACAGACGTAGCAATGAGCAGTTCTTC; v_gene: TRBV20-1; abundance: few; d_gene: TRBD1; j_gene: TRBJ2-1
CDR3aa: CASSYIEGDEQFF; CDR3nt: TGTGCCAGCAGCTATATAGAGGGCGATGAGCAGTTCTTC; v_gene: TRBV7-6; abundance: many; d_gene: .; j_gene: TRBJ2-1
CDR3aa: CASRLRGLARAKNIQYF; CDR3nt: TGTGCCAGCAGACTTAGGGGTCTAGCTCGAGCCAAAAACATTCAGTACTTC; v_gene: TRBV12-3/TRBV12-4; abundance: .; d_gene: .; j_gene: TRBJ2-4
CDR3aa: CASSLTGWGYTF; CDR3nt: TGTGCCAGCAGCCTGACTGGATGGGGCTACACCTTC; v_gene: TRBV7-9; abundance: many; d_gene: .; j_gene: TRBJ1-2
CDR3aa: CAWSARGGNEQFF; CDR3nt: TGTGCCTGGAGCGCCAGGGGGGGGAATGAGCAGTTCTTC; v_gene: TRBV30; abundance: few; d_gene: .; j_gene: TRBJ2-1
CDR3aa: CASSLDPGRDIQYF; CDR3nt: TGCGCCAGCAGCTTGGATCCAGGGAGGGACATTCAGTACTTC; v_gene: TRBV5-1; abundance: few; d_gene: TRBD2; j_gene: TRBJ2-4